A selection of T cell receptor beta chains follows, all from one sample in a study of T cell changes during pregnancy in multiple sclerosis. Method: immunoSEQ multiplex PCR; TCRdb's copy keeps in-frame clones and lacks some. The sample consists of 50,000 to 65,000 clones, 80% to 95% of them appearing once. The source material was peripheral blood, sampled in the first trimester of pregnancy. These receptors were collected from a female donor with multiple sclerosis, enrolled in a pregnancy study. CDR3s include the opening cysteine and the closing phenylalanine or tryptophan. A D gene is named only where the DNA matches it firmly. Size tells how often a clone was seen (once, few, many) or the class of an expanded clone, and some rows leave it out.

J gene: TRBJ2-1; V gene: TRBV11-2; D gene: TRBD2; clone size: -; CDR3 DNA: TGTGCCAGCAGTTCCTTGGGACTAGCCTACAATGAGCAGTTCTTC; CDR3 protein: CASSSLGLAYNEQFF
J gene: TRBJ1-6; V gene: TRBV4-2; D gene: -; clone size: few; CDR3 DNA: TGTGCCAGCAGCCAAGGCCCGACAGGAGATTCACCCCTCCACTTT; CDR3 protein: CASSQGPTGDSPLHF
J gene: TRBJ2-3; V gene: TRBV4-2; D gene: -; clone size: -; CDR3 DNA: TGTGCCAGCAGCCGAGAGTATGATACGCAGTATTTT; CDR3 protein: CASSREYDTQYF
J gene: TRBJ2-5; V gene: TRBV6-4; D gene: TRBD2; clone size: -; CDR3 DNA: TGTGCCAGCAGTGAATCATGGCGGGGGGGCCCAGAGACCCAGTACTTC; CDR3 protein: CASSESWRGGPETQYF
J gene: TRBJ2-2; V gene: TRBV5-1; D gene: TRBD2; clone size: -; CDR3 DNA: TGCGCCAGCAGCTTGCGGGCTAGCGGGGGGCTAGCGAACACCGGGGAGCTGTTTTTT; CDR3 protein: CASSLRASGGLANTGELFF
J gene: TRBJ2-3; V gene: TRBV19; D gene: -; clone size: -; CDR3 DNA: TGTGCCAGTAGGCCCCAGAGGGCAGATACGCAGTATTTT; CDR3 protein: CASRPQRADTQYF
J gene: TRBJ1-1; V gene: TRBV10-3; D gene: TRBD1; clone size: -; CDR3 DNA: TGTGCCATCAGTGAGTCAGGGACAGGGGCGAACACTGAAGCTTTCTTT; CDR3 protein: CAISESGTGANTEAFF
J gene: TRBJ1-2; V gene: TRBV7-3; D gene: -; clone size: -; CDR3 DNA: TGTGCCAGCAGCTTAACAGGAGGGGATGGCTACACCTTC; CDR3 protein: CASSLTGGDGYTF
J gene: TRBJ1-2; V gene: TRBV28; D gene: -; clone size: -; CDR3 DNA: TGTGCCAGCAACGATCCAGGGGATGGCTACACCTTC; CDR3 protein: CASNDPGDGYTF
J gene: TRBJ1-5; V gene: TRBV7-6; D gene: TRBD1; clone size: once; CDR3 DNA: TGTGCCAGCAGCCCAGGGGGGAGCAATCAGCCCCAGCATTTT; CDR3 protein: CASSPGGSNQPQHF
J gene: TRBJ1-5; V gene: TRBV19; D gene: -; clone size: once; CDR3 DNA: TGTGCCAGTAGTATGTTTCCAGGAACGACCAATCAGCCCCAGCATTTT; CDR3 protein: CASSMFPGTTNQPQHF
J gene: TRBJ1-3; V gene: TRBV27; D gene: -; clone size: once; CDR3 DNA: TGTGCCAGCAGGGAGACAGGTGGAGGAAACACCATATATTTT; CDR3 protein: CASRETGGGNTIYF
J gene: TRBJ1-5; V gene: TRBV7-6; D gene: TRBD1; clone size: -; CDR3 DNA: TGTGCCAGCAGCCCGGTAGGGACAGGGAGAGTTGATCAGCCCCAGCATTTT; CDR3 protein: CASSPVGTGRVDQPQHF
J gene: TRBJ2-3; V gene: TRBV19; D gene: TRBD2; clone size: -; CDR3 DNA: TGTGCCAGTAGTACTAGCGGGACACCAGATACGCAGTATTTT; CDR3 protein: CASSTSGTPDTQYF
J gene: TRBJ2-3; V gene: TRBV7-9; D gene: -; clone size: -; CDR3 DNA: TGTGCCAGCAGCTTAGAGGGCGGGCTACCCACAGATACGCAGTATTTT; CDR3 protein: CASSLEGGLPTDTQYF
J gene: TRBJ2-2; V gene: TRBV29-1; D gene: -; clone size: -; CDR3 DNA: TGCAGCGTGGAGGGGGGGACCGGGGAGCTGTTTTTT; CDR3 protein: CSVEGGTGELFF
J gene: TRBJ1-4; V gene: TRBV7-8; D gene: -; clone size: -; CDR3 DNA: TGTGCCAGCAGCACAAGGCCAGGGAACGCTGAAAAACTGTTTTTT; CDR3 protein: CASSTRPGNAEKLFF
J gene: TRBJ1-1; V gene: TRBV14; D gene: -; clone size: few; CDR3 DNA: TGTGCCAGCAGCCAAAGGGCCGGGACACCAAACACTGAAGCTTTCTTT; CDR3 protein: CASSQRAGTPNTEAFF
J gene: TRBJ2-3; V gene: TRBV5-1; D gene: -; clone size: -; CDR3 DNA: TGCGCCAGCTTTGCAGGGGTCACAGATACGCAGTATTTT; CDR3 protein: CASFAGVTDTQYF
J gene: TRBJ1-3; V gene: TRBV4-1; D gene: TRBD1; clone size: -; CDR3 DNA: TGCGCCAGCAGGGCCAGGGTCGACAGGGGCGGAAACACCATATATTTT; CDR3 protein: CASRARVDRGGNTIYF
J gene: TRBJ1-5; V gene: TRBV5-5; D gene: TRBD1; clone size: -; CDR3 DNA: TGTGCCAGCAGCGTGACAGGGGGGTATCAGCCCCAGCATTTT; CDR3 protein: CASSVTGGYQPQHF
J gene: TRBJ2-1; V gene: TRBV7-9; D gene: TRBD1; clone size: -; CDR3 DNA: TGTGCCAGCAGCTTAAGTTCCGTCGGGACAGGGAGGGATTGGAATGAGCAGTTCTTC; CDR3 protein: CASSLSSVGTGRDWNEQFF
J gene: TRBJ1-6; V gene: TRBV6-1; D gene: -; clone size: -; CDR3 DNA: TGTGCCAGCAGTGAAATAGGGGCCAGCTCCTATAATTCACCCCTCCACTTT; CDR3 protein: CASSEIGASSYNSPLHF
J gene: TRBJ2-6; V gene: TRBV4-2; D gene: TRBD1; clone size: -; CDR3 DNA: TGTGCCAGCAGCCAGGGACAGGGGGCTGGGGCCAACGTCCTGACTTTC; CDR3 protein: CASSQGQGAGANVLTF
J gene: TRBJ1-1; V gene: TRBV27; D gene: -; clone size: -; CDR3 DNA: TGTGCCAGTTTCTTAACAGATTTGAACACTGAAGCTTTCTTT; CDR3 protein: CASFLTDLNTEAFF
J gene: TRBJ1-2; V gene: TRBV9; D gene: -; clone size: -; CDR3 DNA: TGTGCCAGCAGCCCACGGACAGCTTCTAACTATGGCTACACCTTC; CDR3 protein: CASSPRTASNYGYTF